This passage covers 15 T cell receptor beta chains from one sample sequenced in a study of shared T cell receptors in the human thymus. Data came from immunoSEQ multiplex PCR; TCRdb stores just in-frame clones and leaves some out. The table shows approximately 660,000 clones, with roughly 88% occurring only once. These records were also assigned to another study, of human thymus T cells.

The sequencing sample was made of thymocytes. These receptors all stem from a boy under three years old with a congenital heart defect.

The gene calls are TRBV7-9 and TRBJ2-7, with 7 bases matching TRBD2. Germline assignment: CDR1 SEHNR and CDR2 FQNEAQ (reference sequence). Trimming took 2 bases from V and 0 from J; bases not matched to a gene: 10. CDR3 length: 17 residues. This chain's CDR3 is CASSLKGRRGDSYEQYF. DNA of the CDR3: TGTGCCAGCAGCTTAAAGGGCCGTCGGGGGGACTCCTACGAGCAGTACTTC. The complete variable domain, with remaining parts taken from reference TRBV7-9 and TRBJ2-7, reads DTGVSQNPRHKITKRGQNVTFRCDPISEHNRLYWYRQTLGQGPEFLTYFQNEAQLEKSRLLSDRFSAERPKGSFSTLEIQRTEQGDSAMYLCASSLKGRRGDSYEQYFGPGTRLTVT.

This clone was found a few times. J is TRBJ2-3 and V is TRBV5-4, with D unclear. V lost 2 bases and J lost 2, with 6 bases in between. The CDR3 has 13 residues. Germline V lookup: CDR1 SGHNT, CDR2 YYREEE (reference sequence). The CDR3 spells CASSLILTDTQYF. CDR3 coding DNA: TGTGCCAGCAGCTTAATCCTCACAGATACGCAGTATTTT.

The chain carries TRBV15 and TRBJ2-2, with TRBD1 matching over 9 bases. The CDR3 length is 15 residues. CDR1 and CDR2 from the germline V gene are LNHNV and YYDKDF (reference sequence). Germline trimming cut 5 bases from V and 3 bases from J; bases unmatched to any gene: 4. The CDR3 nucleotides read TGTGCCACCAGCCCCCGGGACAGGGACACCGGGGAGCTGTTTTTT. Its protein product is CATSPRDRDTGELFF.

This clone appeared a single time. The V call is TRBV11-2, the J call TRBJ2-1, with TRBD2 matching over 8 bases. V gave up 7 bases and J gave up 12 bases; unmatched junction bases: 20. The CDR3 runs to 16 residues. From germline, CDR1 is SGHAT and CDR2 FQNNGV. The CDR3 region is CASIEQGAGDIIGQFF. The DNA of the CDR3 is TGTGCCAGCATCGAACAGGGAGCGGGAGATATCATTGGGCAGTTCTTC.

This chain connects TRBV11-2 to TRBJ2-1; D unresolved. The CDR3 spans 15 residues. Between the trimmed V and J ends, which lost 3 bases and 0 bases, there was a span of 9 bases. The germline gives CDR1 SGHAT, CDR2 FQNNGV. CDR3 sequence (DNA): TGTGCCAGCAGCTTGACAAAGAGCTCCTACAATGAGCAGTTCTTC. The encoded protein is CASSLTKSSYNEQFF.

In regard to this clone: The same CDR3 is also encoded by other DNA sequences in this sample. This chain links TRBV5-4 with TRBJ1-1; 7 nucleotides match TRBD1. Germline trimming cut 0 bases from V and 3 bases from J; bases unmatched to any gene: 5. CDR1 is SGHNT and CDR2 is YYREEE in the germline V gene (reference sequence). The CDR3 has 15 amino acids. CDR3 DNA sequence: TGTGCCAGCAGCTTGGGACAGGGTAGGGACACTGAAGCTTTCTTT. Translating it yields CASSLGQGRDTEAFF. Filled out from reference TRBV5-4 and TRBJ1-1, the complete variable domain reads ETGVTQSPTHLIKTRGQQVTLRCSSQSGHNTVSWYQQALGQGPQFIFQYYREEENGRGNFPPRFSGLQFPNYSSELNVNALELDDSALYLCASSLGQGRDTEAFFGQGTRLTVV.

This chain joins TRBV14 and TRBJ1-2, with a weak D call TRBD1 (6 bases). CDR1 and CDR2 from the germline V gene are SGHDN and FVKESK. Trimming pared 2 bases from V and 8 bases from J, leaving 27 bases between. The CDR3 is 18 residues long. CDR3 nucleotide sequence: TGTGCCAGCAGCCAACAGGGACGCCGAGGGGGGGATCAGAACGGCTACACCTTC. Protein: CASSQQGRRGGDQNGYTF.

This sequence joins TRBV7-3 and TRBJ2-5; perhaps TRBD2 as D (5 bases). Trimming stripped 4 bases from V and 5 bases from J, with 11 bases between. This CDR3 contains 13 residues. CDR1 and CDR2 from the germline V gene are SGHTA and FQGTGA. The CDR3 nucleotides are TGTGCCAGCAGCTCCGGACGAGGGGAGACCCAGTACTTC. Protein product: CASSSGRGETQYF.

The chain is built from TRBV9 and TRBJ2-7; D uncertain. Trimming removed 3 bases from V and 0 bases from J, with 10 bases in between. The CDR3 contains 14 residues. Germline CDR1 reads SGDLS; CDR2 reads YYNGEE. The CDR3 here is CASSAPGSSYEQYF. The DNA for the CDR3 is TGTGCCAGCAGCGCACCCGGGTCCTCCTACGAGCAGTACTTC.

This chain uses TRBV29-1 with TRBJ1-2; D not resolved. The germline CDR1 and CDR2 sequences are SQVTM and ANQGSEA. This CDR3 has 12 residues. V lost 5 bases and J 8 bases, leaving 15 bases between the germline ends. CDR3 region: CSVYPGDAGYTF. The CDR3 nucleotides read TGCAGCGTTTATCCGGGAGACGCCGGCTACACCTTC.

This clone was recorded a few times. The CDR3 bases are TGTGCCAGCAGTGAAGCCTGGACTAGGTCCTTCTCCTACGAGCAGTACTTC. It translates to CASSEAWTRSFSYEQYF. V is TRBV2 and J is TRBJ2-7; 7 nucleotides agree with TRBD2. The trim removed 0 bases at V and 0 bases at J, leaving 8 bases unmatched. CDR3 length equals 17 residues. The germline CDR1 and CDR2 sequences are SNHLY and FYNNEI.

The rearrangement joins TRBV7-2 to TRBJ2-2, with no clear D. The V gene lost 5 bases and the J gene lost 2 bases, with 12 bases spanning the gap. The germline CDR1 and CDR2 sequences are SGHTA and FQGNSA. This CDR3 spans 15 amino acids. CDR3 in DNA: TGTGCCAGCAGCATCTCTTGTAAAAACACCGGGGAGCTGTTTTTT. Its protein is CASSISCKNTGELFF.

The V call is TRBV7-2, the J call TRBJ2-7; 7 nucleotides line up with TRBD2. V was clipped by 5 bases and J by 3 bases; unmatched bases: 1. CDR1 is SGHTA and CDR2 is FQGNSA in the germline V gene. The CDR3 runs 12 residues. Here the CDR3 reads CASSRDYYEQYF. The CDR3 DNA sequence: TGTGCCAGCAGCCGGGACTACTACGAGCAGTACTTC. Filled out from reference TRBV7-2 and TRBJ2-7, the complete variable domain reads GAGVSQSPSNKVTEKGKDVELRCDPISGHTALYWYRQSLGQGLEFLIYFQGNSAPDKSGLPSDRFSAERTGGSVSTLTIQRTQQEDSAVYLCASSRDYYEQYFGPGTRLTVT.

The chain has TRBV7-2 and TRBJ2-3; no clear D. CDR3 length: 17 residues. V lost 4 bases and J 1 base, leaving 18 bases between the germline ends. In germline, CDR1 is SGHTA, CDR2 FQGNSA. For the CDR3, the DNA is TGTGCCAGCAGCTCCCATGAGGTGGCAGCCCGCACAGATACGCAGTATTTT. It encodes CASSSHEVAARTDTQYF. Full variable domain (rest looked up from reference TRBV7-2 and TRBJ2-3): GAGVSQSPSNKVTEKGKDVELRCDPISGHTALYWYRQSLGQGLEFLIYFQGNSAPDKSGLPSDRFSAERTGGSVSTLTIQRTQQEDSAVYLCASSSHEVAARTDTQYFGPGTRLTVL.

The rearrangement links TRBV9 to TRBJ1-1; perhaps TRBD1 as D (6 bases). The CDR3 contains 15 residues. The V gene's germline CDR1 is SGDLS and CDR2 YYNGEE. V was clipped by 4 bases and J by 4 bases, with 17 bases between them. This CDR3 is CASSSRPDRVTEAFF. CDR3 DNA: TGTGCCAGCAGCTCACGACCGGACAGAGTCACTGAAGCTTTCTTT.